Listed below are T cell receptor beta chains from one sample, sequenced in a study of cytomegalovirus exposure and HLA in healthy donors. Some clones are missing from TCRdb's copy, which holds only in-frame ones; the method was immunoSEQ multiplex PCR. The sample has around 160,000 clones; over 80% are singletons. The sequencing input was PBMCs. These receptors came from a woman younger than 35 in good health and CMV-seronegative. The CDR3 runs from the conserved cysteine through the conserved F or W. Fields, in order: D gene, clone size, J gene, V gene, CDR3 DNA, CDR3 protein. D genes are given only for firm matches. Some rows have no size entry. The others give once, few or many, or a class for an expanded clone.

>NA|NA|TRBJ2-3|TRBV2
TGTGCCAGCAGTGTGATTACAGACCCCACAGATACGCAGTATTTT
CASSVITDPTDTQYF
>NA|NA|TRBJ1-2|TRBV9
TGTGCCAGCAGCGTAGAGGCTTACGGGACTGAGGGTCCCTATGGCTACACCTTC
CASSVEAYGTEGPYGYTF
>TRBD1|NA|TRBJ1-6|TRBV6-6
TGTGCCAGCAGTGGGGACAGGGGGGCTTCACCCCTCCACTTT
CASSGDRGASPLHF
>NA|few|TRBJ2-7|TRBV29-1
TGCAGCGTTGGGGGGGTCTACGAGCAGTACTTC
CSVGGVYEQYF
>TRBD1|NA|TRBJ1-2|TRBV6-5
TGTGCCAGCAAAACTGGGACAGGACCTAACTATGGCTACACCTTC
CASKTGTGPNYGYTF
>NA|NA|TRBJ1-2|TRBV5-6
TGTGCCAGCAGCCGCCAGGGAGGCTACACCTTC
CASSRQGGYTF
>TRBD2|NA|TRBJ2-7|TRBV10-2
TGCGCCAGCAGCCTGCGGGGGGGCGTCTACGAGCAGTACTTC
CASSLRGGVYEQYF
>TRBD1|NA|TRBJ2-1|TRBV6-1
TGTGCCAGCAGTGATCCGGGACAGGGGGAGGATGAGCAGTTCTTC
CASSDPGQGEDEQFF
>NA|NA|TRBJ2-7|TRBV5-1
TGCGCCAGCAGCGCCGAGGGAATAAGCTCCTACGAGCAGTACTTC
CASSAEGISSYEQYF
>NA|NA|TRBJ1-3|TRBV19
TGTGCCAGTAGTATAGTCGGGGGAAACACCATATATTTT
CASSIVGGNTIYF
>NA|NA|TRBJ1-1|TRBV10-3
TGTGCCATCAGTGGGGCAGGGTACACTGAAGCTTTCTTT
CAISGAGYTEAFF
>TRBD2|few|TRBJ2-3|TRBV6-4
TGTGCCAGCAGTGAGGGACTAGGATCAGATACGCAGTATTTT
CASSEGLGSDTQYF
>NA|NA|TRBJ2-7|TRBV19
TGTGCCAGTAGCCTAGGGAACAGGGATCGGAACGAGCAGTACTTC
CASSLGNRDRNEQYF
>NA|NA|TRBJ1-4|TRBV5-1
TGCGCCAGCAGCTTGTCAGGGAGGGAGATTGAAAAACTGTTTTTT
CASSLSGREIEKLFF
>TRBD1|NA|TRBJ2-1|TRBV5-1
TGCGCCAGCAGGCGCGAACTGACCGGGACAGGGTACAATGAGCAGTTCTTC
CASRRELTGTGYNEQFF
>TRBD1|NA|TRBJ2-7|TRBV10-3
TGTGCCATCAGTGAGTCTTTAGGGACAGGAGACTACGAGCAGTACTTC
CAISESLGTGDYEQYF
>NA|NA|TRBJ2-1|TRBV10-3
TGTGCCATCAGTGTAAAGGGCGGGAATGAGCAGTTCTTC
CAISVKGGNEQFF
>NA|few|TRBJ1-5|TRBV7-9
TGTGCCAGCAGCTTAGTTTCGTATACGGATCAGCCCCAGCATTTT
CASSLVSYTDQPQHF
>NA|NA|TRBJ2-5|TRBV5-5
TGTGCCAGCAGCTTTCGGAGGCAAGAGACCCAGTACTTC
CASSFRRQETQYF
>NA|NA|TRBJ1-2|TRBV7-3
TGTGCCAGCAGCAACTCGGACGGGCGGGACTACACCTTC
CASSNSDGRDYTF
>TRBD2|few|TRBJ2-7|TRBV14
TGTGCCAGCAGCCGACTAGCGGGGGGGCCTTCATCCTACGAGCAGTACTTC
CASSRLAGGPSSYEQYF
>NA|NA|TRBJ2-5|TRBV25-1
TGTGCCAGCACCACGGCGTGGGAGCAGTACTTC
CASTTAWEQYF
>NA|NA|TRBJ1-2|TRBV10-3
TGTGCCATCAGTGTAAGCATTAACTATGGCTACACCTTC
CAISVSINYGYTF
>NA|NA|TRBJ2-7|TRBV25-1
TGTGCCAGCAGTGAGCTTGGCGGGGTGGGGGTTTACGAGCAGTACTTC
CASSELGGVGVYEQYF
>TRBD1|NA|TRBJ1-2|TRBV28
TGTGCCAGCAGTTTAAAAGGGACAGGGGCCTATGGCTACACCTTC
CASSLKGTGAYGYTF
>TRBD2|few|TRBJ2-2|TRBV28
TGTGCCAGCAGTTCGTTAGCGGGGGGCGGCGGGGAGCTGTTTTTT
CASSSLAGGGGELFF
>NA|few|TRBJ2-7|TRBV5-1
TGCGCCAGCAGCTTGCGTCAGGGAACAGTGAACGAGCAGTACTTC
CASSLRQGTVNEQYF
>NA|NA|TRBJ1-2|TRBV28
TGTGCCAGCAGGATAGCCAGCTTCTATGGCTACACCTTC
CASRIASFYGYTF
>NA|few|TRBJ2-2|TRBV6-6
TGTGCCAGCAGGTGGACAGAAACCGGGGAGCTGTTTTTT
CASRWTETGELFF
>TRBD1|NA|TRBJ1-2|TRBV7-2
TGTGCCAGCAGCTCGACAGGGAACTATGGCTACACCTTC
CASSSTGNYGYTF
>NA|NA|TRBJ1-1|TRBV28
TGTGCCAGCAGTTTTTCTCGTAACTTCCTCCCTGAAGCTTTCTTT
CASSFSRNFLPEAFF
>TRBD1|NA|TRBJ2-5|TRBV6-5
TGTGCCAGCAGCCCCGGACAGGGAGTGAAAGAGACCCAGTACTTC
CASSPGQGVKETQYF
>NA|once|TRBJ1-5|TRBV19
TGTGCCAGTAGTGACAGGCAGGGGACCTATAATCAGCCCCAGCATTTT
CASSDRQGTYNQPQHF
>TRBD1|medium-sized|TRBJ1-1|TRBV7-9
TGTGCCAGCAGCACGGGACAGGGGACTACTGAAGCTTTCTTT
CASSTGQGTTEAFF
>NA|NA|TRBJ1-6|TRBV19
TGTGCCAGTCGGATAGGGGAGGAGATTAATTCACCCCTCCACTTT
CASRIGEEINSPLHF
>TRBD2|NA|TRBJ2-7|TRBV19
TGTGCCAGTAGTATAGTAGCGGGGACCCCCTACGAGCAGTACTTC
CASSIVAGTPYEQYF
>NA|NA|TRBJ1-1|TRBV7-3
TGTGCCAGCAGCTTGGGGCAGGGGACCACTGAAGCTTTCTTT
CASSLGQGTTEAFF
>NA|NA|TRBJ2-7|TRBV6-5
TGTGCCAGCGCCGATTTTCGGAGGTCCTACGAGCAGTACTTC
CASADFRRSYEQYF
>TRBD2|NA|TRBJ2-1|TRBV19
TGTGCCAGCCCCAGCGGGGGAGGGACCTACAATGAGCAGTTCTTC
CASPSGGGTYNEQFF
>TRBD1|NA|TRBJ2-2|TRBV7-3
TGTGCCAGCAGCTTAAACCTGAGGCAGGGGGTCACCGGGGAGCTGTTTTTT
CASSLNLRQGVTGELFF
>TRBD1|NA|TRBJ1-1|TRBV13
TGTGCCAGCAGCTTTACAGGGGGGGGAGGCACTGAAGCTTTCTTT
CASSFTGGGGTEAFF
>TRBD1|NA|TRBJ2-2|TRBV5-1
TGCGCCAGCAGCCCCACCTCGACAGGGGGCACCGGGGAGCTGTTTTTT
CASSPTSTGGTGELFF
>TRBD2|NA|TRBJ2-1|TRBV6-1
TGTGCCAGCAGTGAAGGGAGCGGGGGGGCCTACAATGAGCAGTTCTTC
CASSEGSGGAYNEQFF
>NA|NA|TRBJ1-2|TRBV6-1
TGTGCCAGCAGTGAAAATGATGGCGGGGGGCGAAACTATGGCTACACCTTC
CASSENDGGGRNYGYTF
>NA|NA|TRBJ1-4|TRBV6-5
TGTGCCAGCAGCCCCCAGGGTGCAACTAATGAAAAACTGTTTTTT
CASSPQGATNEKLFF
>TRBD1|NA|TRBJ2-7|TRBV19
TGTGCCAGCAGTACCGGGACAGAGACCTACGAGCAGTACTTC
CASSTGTETYEQYF
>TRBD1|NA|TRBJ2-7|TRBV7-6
TGTGCCAGCAGCTTGACGGGACAGGTCACTCGGGAGCAGTACTTC
CASSLTGQVTREQYF
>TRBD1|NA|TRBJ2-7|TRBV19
TGTGCCACAGGCGACAGGGACTCCTACGAGCAGTACTTC
CATGDRDSYEQYF
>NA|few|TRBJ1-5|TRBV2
TGTGCCAGCAGAGGGGGGGTTGTCCCGGGTGGAAATCAGCCCCAGCATTTT
CASRGGVVPGGNQPQHF
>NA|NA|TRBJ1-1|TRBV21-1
TGTGCCAGTTTTTACAGGGTAGGGGACACTGAAGCTTTCTTT
CASFYRVGDTEAFF
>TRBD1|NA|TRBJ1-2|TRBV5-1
TGCGCCAGCAGCCGAGAAGGAAGGACAGGCAACTCTAACTATGGCTACACCTTC
CASSREGRTGNSNYGYTF
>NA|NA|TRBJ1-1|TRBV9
TGTGCCAGCAGGCCTAGCCCCCGGGGGGGCACTGAAGCTTTCTTT
CASRPSPRGGTEAFF
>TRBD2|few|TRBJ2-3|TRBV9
TGTGCCAGCAGCGTTAGCGGGGGGTCTACAGATACGCAGTATTTT
CASSVSGGSTDTQYF
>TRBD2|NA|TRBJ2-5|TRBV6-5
TGTGCCAGCAGTTTGGTTAGGACTAGCGGGTCAGAGACCCAGTACTTC
CASSLVRTSGSETQYF
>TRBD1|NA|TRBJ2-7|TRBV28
TGTGCCACGTCAAGGGACAGTCGATACGAGCAGTACTTC
CATSRDSRYEQYF